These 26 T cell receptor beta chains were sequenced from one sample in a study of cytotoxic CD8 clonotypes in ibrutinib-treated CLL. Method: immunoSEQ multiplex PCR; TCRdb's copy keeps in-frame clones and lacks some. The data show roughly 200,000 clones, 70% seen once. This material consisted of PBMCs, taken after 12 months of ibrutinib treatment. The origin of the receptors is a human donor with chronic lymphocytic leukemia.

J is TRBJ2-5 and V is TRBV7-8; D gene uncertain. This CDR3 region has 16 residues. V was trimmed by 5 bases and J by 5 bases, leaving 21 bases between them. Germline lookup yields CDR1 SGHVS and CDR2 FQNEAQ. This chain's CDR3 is CASSHFGPLERETQYF. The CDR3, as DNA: TGTGCCAGCAGCCATTTCGGGCCCCTAGAAAGGGAGACCCAGTACTTC.

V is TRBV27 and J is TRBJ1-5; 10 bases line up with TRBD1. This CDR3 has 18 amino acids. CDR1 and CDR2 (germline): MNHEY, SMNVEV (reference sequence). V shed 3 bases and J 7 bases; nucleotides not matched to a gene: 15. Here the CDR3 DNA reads TGTGCCAGCAGTTTGGATGTCTCCGCGAGACAGGGGGCCCAGCCCCAGCATTTT. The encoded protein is CASSLDVSARQGAQPQHF.

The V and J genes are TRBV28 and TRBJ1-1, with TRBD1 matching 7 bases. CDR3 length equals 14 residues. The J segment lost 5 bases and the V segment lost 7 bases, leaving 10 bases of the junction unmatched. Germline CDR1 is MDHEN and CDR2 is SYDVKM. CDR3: CASITRGRGTEAFF. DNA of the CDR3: TGTGCCAGCATTACCCGCGGCAGGGGGACTGAAGCTTTCTTT. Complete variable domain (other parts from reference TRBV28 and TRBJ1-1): DVKVTQSSRYLVKRTGEKVFLECVQDMDHENMFWYRQDPGLGLRLIYFSYDVKMKEKGDIPEGYSVSREKKERFSLILESASTNQTSMYLCASITRGRGTEAFFGQGTRLTVV.

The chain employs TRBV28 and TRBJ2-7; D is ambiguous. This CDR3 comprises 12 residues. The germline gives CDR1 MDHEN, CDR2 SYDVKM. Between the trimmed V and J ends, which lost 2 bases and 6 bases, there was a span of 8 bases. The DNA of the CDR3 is TGTGCCAGCAGTTTAATTAGGACCGAGCAGTACTTC. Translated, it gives CASSLIRTEQYF.

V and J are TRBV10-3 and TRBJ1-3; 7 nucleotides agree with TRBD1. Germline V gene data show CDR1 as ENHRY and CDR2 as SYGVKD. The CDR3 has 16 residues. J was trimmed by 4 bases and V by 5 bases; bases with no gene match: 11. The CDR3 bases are TGTGCCATCAGTAAAGGTGACAGGGTGGTCGGAAACACCATATATTTT. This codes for CAISKGDRVVGNTIYF.

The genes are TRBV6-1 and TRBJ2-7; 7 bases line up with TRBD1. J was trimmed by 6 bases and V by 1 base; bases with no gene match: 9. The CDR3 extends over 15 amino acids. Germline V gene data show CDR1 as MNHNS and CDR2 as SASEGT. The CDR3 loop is CASSEEDRLRGEQYF. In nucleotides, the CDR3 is TGTGCCAGCAGTGAAGAGGACAGGTTAAGGGGCGAGCAGTACTTC.

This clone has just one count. The CDR3 nucleotides read TGTGCCAGCAGTTTAGTCGTCTGGGAGGGCGAGCAGTACTTC. It yields the protein CASSLVVWEGEQYF. V gene TRBV28 combines with J gene TRBJ2-7; the match to TRBD2 covers 7 bases. Germline V gives CDR1 MDHEN, CDR2 SYDVKM. With 2 bases clipped from V and 6 bases from J, the junction kept 7 bases outside the gene matches. CDR3 length: 14 residues.

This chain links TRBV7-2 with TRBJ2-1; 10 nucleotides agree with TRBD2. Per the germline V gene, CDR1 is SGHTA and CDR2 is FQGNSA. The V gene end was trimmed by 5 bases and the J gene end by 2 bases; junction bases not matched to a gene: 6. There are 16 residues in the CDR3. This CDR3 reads CASSPRAGGAYNEQFF. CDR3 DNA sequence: TGTGCCAGCAGCCCTAGAGCGGGAGGGGCCTACAATGAGCAGTTCTTC.

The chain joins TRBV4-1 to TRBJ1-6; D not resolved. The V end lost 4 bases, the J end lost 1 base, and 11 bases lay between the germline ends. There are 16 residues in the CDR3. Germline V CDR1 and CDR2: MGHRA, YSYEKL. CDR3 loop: CASSPSAGSYNSPLHF. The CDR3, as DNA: TGCGCCAGCAGCCCCTCCGCGGGGTCCTATAATTCACCCCTCCACTTT.

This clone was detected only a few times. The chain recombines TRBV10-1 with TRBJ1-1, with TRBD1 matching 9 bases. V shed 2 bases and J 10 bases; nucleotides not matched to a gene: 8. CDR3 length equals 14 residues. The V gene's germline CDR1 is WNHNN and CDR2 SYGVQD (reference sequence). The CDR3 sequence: CASSEPRTGAGAFF. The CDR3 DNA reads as TGCGCCAGCAGTGAGCCGAGGACAGGGGCTGGAGCTTTCTTT.

The CDR3 reads CASSPRVRTNYGYTF. CDR3 DNA sequence: TGTGCCAGCAGCCCGAGGGTCAGGACTAACTATGGCTACACCTTC. The chain combines TRBV5-6 with TRBJ1-2; D ambiguous. The CDR3 is made up of 15 amino acids. Per germline, CDR1 SGHDT and CDR2 YYEEEE. Trimming cost V 4 bases and J 0 bases, with 13 bases left between them.

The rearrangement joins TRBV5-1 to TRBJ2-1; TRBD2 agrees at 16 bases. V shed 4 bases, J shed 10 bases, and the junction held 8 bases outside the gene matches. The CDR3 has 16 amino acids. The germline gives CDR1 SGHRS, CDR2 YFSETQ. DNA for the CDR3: TGCGCCAGCAGCCCCGGGACTAGCGGGAGGGCCGTCGAGCAGTTCTTC. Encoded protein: CASSPGTSGRAVEQFF.

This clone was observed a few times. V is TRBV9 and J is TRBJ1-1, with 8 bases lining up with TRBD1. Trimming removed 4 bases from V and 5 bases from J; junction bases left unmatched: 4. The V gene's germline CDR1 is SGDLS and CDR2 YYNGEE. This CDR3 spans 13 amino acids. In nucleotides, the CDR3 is TGTGCCAGCAGCCCTAGGACAGGGACTGAAGCTTTCTTT. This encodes CASSPRTGTEAFF.

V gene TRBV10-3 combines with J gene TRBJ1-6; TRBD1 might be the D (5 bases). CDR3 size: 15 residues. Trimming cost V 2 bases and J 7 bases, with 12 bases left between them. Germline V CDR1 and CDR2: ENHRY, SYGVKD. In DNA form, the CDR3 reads TGTGCCATCAGTGAGAATGGGGGAGGCAATTCACCCCTCCACTTT. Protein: CAISENGGGNSPLHF.

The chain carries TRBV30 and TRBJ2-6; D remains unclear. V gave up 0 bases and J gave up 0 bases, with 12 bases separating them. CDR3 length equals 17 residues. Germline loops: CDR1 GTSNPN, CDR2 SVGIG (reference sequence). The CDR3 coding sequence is TGTGCCTGGAGTGTAGGTCAGCTAAGCTCTGGGGCCAACGTCCTGACTTTC. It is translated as CAWSVGQLSSGANVLTF.

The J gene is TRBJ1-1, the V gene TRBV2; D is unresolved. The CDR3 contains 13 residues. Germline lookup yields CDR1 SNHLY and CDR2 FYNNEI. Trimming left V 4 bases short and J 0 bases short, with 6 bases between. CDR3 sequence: CASSAEMNTEAFF. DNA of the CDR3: TGTGCCAGCAGTGCCGAGATGAACACTGAAGCTTTCTTT.

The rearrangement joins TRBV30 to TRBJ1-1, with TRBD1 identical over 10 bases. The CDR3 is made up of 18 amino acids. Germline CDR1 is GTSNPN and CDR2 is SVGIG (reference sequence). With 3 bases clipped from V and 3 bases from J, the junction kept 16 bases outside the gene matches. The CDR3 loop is CAWRRVLYTGQGDTEAFF. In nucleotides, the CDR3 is TGTGCCTGGAGGCGGGTCCTCTACACCGGACAGGGGGACACTGAAGCTTTCTTT.

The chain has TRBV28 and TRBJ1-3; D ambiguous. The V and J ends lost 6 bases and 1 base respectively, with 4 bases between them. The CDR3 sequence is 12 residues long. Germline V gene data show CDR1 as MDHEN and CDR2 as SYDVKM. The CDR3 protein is CASSVSGNTIYF. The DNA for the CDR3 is TGTGCCAGCAGCGTTTCTGGAAACACCATATATTTT.

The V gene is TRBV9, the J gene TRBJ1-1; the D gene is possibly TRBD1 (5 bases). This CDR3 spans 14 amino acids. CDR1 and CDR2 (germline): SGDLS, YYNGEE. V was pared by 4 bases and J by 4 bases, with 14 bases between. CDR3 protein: CASSLGGVLTEAFF. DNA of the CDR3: TGTGCCAGCAGCCTTGGGGGGGTCCTCACTGAAGCTTTCTTT.

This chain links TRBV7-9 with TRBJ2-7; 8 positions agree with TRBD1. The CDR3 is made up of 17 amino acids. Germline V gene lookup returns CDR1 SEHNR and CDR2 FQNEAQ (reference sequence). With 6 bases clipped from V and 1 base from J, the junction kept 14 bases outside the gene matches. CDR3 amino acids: CASSPLGGTGRSYEQYF. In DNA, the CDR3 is TGTGCCAGCAGTCCCCTCGGCGGGACAGGACGTTCCTACGAGCAGTACTTC.

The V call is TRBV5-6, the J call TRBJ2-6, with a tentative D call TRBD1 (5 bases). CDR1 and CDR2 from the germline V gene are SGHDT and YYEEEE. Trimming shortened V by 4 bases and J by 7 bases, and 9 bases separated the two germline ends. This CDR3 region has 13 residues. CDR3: CASSPTGANVLTF. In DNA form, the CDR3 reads TGTGCCAGCAGCCCTACAGGCGCCAACGTCCTGACTTTC.

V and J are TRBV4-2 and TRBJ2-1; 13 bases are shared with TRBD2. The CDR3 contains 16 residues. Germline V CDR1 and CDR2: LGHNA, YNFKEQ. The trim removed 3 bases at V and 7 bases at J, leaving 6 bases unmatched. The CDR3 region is CASSHDGTSGVNEQFF. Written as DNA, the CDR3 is TGTGCCAGCAGCCACGACGGGACTAGCGGGGTTAATGAGCAGTTCTTC.

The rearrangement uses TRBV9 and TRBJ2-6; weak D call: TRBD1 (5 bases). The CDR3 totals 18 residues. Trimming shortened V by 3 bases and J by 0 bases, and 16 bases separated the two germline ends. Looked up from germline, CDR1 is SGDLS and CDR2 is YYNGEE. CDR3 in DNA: TGTGCCAGCAGCGCTCGAGACAGAATGAGCTCTGGGGCCAACGTCCTGACTTTC. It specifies CASSARDRMSSGANVLTF. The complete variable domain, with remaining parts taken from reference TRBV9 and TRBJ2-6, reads DSGVTQTPKHLITATGQRVTLRCSPRSGDLSVYWYQQSLDQGLQFLIQYYNGEERAKGNILERFSAQQFPDLHSELNLSSLELGDSALYFCASSARDRMSSGANVLTFGAGSRLTVL.

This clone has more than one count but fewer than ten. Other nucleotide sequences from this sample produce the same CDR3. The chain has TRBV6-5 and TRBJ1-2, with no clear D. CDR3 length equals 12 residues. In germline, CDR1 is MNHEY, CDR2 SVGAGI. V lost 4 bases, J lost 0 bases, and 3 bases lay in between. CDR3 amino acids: CASSSPNYGYTF. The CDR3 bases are TGTGCCAGCAGTTCACCTAACTATGGCTACACCTTC.

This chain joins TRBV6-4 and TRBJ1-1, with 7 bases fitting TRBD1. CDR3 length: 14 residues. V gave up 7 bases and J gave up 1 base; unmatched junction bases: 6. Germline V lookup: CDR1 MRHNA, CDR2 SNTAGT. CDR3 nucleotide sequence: TGTGCCAGCATTTTCCGGACAGGGAACACTGAAGCTTTCTTT. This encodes CASIFRTGNTEAFF.

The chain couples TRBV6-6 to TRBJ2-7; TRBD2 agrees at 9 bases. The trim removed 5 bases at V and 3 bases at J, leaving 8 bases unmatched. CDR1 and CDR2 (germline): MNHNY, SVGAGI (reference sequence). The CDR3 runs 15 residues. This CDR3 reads CASSVVRTSDYEQYF. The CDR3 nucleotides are TGTGCCAGCAGTGTCGTGAGGACTAGCGACTACGAGCAGTACTTC.